One sample yielded the 32 T cell receptor beta chains listed below, sequenced in a study of blood T cell repertoires in COVID-19 (dated by TCRdb to the early 2020s). Libraries were made using the immunoSEQ multiplex PCR assay. Not all clones reach the TCRdb copy of this immuneACCESS table, which keeps in-frame sequences only. Checked studies attribute under half of the gap to unresolved V genes and leave the rest unexplained. The sample yields under 35,000 clones; 80% to 90% were counted once. The top ten hold more than 13% of the sample. The specimen sequenced was peripheral blood. Every receptor here comes from a man in his sixties with active COVID-19.

In DNA form, the CDR3 reads TGTGCCAGCAGCCGGGACAGGTGGGTAGATGAGCAGTTCTTC. This codes for CASSRDRWVDEQFF. The chain combines TRBV7-9 with TRBJ2-1; TRBD1 matches at 8 bases. The CDR3 consists of 14 residues. Germline V gene data show CDR1 as SEHNR and CDR2 as FQNEAQ (reference sequence). J was trimmed by 8 bases and V by 5 bases; bases with no gene match: 8. Drawing the rest from reference TRBV7-9 and TRBJ2-1, the complete variable domain is DTGVSQNPRHKITKRGQNVTFRCDPISEHNRLYWYRQTLGQGPEFLTYFQNEAQLEKSRLLSDRFSAERPKGSFSTLEIQRTEQGDSAMYLCASSRDRWVDEQFFGPGTRLTVL.

The rearrangement uses TRBV18 and TRBJ2-5; 11 bases agree with TRBD1. Looked up from germline, CDR1 is KGHSH and CDR2 is LQKENI. The V segment lost 3 bases and the J segment 2 bases; nucleotides outside the gene matches: 5. The CDR3 covers 16 residues. Written as DNA, the CDR3 is TGTGCCAGCTCACCTACACGGGACAGGGGGCAAGAGACCCAGTACTTC. This encodes CASSPTRDRGQETQYF.

The chain uses TRBV9 and TRBJ2-3; D is possibly TRBD2 (5 bases). The CDR3 is made up of 15 amino acids. V was pared by 0 bases and J by 2 bases, with 10 bases between. Germline V CDR1 and CDR2: SGDLS, YYNGEE. The CDR3 is CASSVGGLHTDTQYF. The CDR3, as DNA: TGTGCCAGCAGCGTAGGTGGACTCCACACAGATACGCAGTATTTT. Using reference TRBV9 and TRBJ2-3 for the parts outside the CDR3, the full variable domain is DSGVTQTPKHLITATGQRVTLRCSPRSGDLSVYWYQQSLDQGLQFLIQYYNGEERAKGNILERFSAQQFPDLHSELNLSSLELGDSALYFCASSVGGLHTDTQYFGPGTRLTVL.

The rearrangement links TRBV5-4 to TRBJ2-3, with D possibly being TRBD2 (6 bases). CDR1 and CDR2 (germline): SGHNT, YYREEE (reference sequence). V was pared by 4 bases and J by 4 bases, with 19 bases between. The CDR3 covers 16 residues. CDR3 DNA: TGTGCCAGCAGCCGCGTAGGGACTCAAATCCCAGATACGCAGTATTTT. Translation gives CASSRVGTQIPDTQYF. The variable domain in full, completed from reference TRBV5-4 and TRBJ2-3, reads ETGVTQSPTHLIKTRGQQVTLRCSSQSGHNTVSWYQQALGQGPQFIFQYYREEENGRGNFPPRFSGLQFPNYSSELNVNALELDDSALYLCASSRVGTQIPDTQYFGPGTRLTVL.

The V gene is TRBV30, the J gene TRBJ1-2; 7 bases align to TRBD1. This CDR3 comprises 14 residues. The trim removed 0 bases at V and 4 bases at J, leaving 5 bases unmatched. Germline CDR1 GTSNPN, CDR2 SVGIG (reference sequence). In DNA form, the CDR3 reads TGTGCCTGGAGTGTAGGGGGCCCGGGCTATGGCTACACCTTC. This sequence encodes CAWSVGGPGYGYTF.

The CDR3 DNA is TGTGCCAGCAGTCTGGGCCCCTATGGCTACACCTTC. Translating gives CASSLGPYGYTF. The chain uses TRBV12-3 or TRBV12-4 and TRBJ1-2; D call uncertain. The V gene lost 5 bases and the J gene lost 4 bases, with 8 bases spanning the gap. The CDR3 totals 12 residues.

This chain links TRBV19 with TRBJ2-5, with a possible D match to TRBD2 (6 bases). The germline V gene encodes CDR1 LNHDA and CDR2 SQIVND (reference sequence). V lost 7 bases to trimming and J lost 2 bases, with 11 bases between them. The CDR3 runs to 13 residues. The CDR3 spells CASKISGQETQYF. The CDR3 DNA reads as TGTGCCAGTAAAATTAGCGGACAAGAGACCCAGTACTTC.

The V call is TRBV2, the J call TRBJ2-1; 8 nucleotides align to TRBD2. CDR1 is SNHLY and CDR2 is FYNNEI in the germline V gene. The J segment lost 9 bases and the V segment lost 6 bases, leaving 7 bases of the junction unmatched. The length of the CDR3 is 13 residues. The CDR3: CASRGTSPSEQFF. The CDR3 nucleotides read TGTGCCAGCAGAGGGACTAGTCCCTCTGAGCAGTTCTTC.

On this clone itself: A junction end diverges from the germline sequence, so it may reflect a read error. The CDR3 protein is CAGSSQRLAGGYNEQFF. CDR3 DNA: TGTGCCGGCAGCTCCCAACGACTAGCGGGAGGCTACAATGAGCAGTTCTTC. This chain uses TRBV7-9 with TRBJ2-1; TRBD2 aligns across 13 bases. The CDR3 is 17 amino acids. CDR1 and CDR2 from the germline V gene are SEHNR and FQNEAQ (reference sequence).

This chain uses TRBV10-2 with TRBJ2-1, with 9 nucleotides matching TRBD1. Per the germline V gene, CDR1 is WSHSY and CDR2 is SAAADI. V gave up 8 bases and J gave up 5 bases; unmatched junction bases: 7. The CDR3 consists of 14 residues. CDR3 residues: CASWRDRAHNEQFF. For the CDR3, the DNA is TGCGCCAGCTGGAGGGACAGGGCCCACAATGAGCAGTTCTTC.

The V call is TRBV10-2, the J call TRBJ2-7; 8 bases match TRBD1. Germline CDR1 is WSHSY and CDR2 is SAAADI. J gave up 6 bases and V 3 bases, and 7 bases lay outside the gene matches. The CDR3 totals 14 residues. CDR3 in amino acids: CASSDRGRPGEQYF. The CDR3 nucleotides are TGCGCCAGCAGTGACAGGGGGCGCCCGGGCGAGCAGTACTTC.

The gene calls are TRBV7-8 and TRBJ2-3; weak D call: TRBD1 (6 bases). Trimming took off 1 base at V and 4 bases at J, with 9 bases between the two ends. The CDR3 totals 14 residues. Germline V gene data show CDR1 as SGHVS and CDR2 as FQNEAQ. In DNA form, the CDR3 reads TGTGCCAGCAGCTTAGTCCCAGGGGCAGATACGCAGTATTTT. Encoded protein: CASSLVPGADTQYF.

The rearrangement joins TRBV6-6 to TRBJ1-1; maybe TRBD1 (5 bases). CDR3 length: 12 amino acids. V dropped 1 base and J dropped 6 bases, with 6 bases sitting between them. CDR1 is MNHNY and CDR2 is SVGAGI in the germline V gene (reference sequence). The CDR3, as DNA: TGTGCCAGCAGTTACTTAGGGGCTGAAGCTTTCTTT. Translated: CASSYLGAEAFF.

The V gene is TRBV11-2, the J gene TRBJ2-7; 8 nucleotides match TRBD2. Per the germline V gene, CDR1 is SGHAT and CDR2 is FQNNGV. The junction had 12 bases not matched to a gene; V was cut back by 5 bases and J by 3 bases. The CDR3 is 16 residues long. The CDR3 reads CASSTPTSARFYEQYF. DNA for the CDR3: TGTGCCAGCAGCACCCCGACTAGCGCTAGGTTCTACGAGCAGTACTTC.

The chain has TRBV10-3 and TRBJ2-1; 12 bases match TRBD2. CDR1 and CDR2 from the germline V gene are ENHRY and SYGVKD. The ends lost 4 bases at V and 4 bases at J; junction bases unmatched: 11. CDR3 size: 18 residues. CDR3 bases: TGTGCCATCAGTGTTGGATGGACTAGCGGGGACGAATACAATGAGCAGTTCTTC. Its translation: CAISVGWTSGDEYNEQFF.

V is TRBV27 and J is TRBJ2-5; the D is unclear. Between the trimmed V and J ends, which lost 2 bases and 7 bases, there was a span of 11 bases. The germline V gene encodes CDR1 MNHEY and CDR2 SMNVEV (reference sequence). The CDR3 length is 13 residues. The chain's CDR3 is CASSLDKLGTQYF. CDR3 nucleotides: TGTGCCAGCAGTTTAGATAAACTTGGGACCCAGTACTTC.

The J gene is TRBJ2-3, the V gene TRBV19; 8 bases are shared with TRBD2. The V segment lost 3 bases and the J segment 2 bases; nucleotides outside the gene matches: 1. Germline loops: CDR1 LNHDA, CDR2 SQIVND (reference sequence). This CDR3 comprises 14 residues. The CDR3 is CASSMTSDTDTQYF. CDR3 nucleotide sequence: TGTGCCAGTAGTATGACTAGCGACACAGATACGCAGTATTTT.

V and J are TRBV2 and TRBJ2-7; TRBD1 might be the D (6 bases). V was trimmed by 3 bases and J by 5 bases, leaving 17 bases between them. Germline V gives CDR1 SNHLY, CDR2 FYNNEI. This CDR3 is 15 amino acids long. CDR3 DNA: TGTGCCAGCAGTGACTACAGGGTCTTGACGGACGAGCAGTACTTC. This translates into CASSDYRVLTDEQYF. Variable domain in full (rest from reference TRBV2 and TRBJ2-7): EPEVTQTPSHQVTQMGQEVILRCVPISNHLYFYWYRQILGQKVEFLVSFYNNEISEKSEIFDDQFSVERPDGSNFTLKIRSTKLEDSAMYFCASSDYRVLTDEQYFGPGTRLTVT.

This sequence joins TRBV12-5 and TRBJ2-1; 8 bases are a match to TRBD2. In germline, CDR1 is LGHNT, CDR2 FRNRAP. V shed 6 bases, J shed 4 bases, and the junction held 14 bases outside the gene matches. This CDR3 is built from 17 residues. The CDR3 region has the DNA TGTGCTAGTGGGCCCGCTCCAAGCGGGAGAGAGTACAATGAGCAGTTCTTC. Amino acids: CASGPAPSGREYNEQFF.

This rearrangement joins TRBV29-1 to TRBJ2-1; 9 nucleotides line up with TRBD2. The CDR3 has 14 amino acids. Germline V gives CDR1 SQVTM, CDR2 ANQGSEA. Losses at the gene ends were 3 bases for V and 6 bases for J; bases not matched to a gene: 6. The CDR3 DNA sequence: TGCAGCGTTGACCAGACTAGCGGCTTCAATGAGCAGTTCTTC. Translating gives CSVDQTSGFNEQFF.

This chain joins TRBV5-6 and TRBJ1-2; a possible D gene is TRBD1 (6 bases). This CDR3 contains 13 residues. V was shortened by 4 bases and J by 2 bases, with 9 bases between the two germline ends. The germline CDR1 and CDR2 sequences are SGHDT and YYEEEE. The CDR3 spells CASSPRGNYGYTF. CDR3 DNA: TGTGCCAGCAGCCCGAGGGGGAACTATGGCTACACCTTC.

The chain employs TRBV6-5 and TRBJ2-1; 8 nucleotides match TRBD2. Unmatched junction bases numbered 12, after V lost 8 bases and J lost 9 bases. Germline loops: CDR1 MNHEY, CDR2 SVGAGI. The CDR3 spans 14 residues. The DNA of the CDR3 is TGTGCCAGCCATCAGTCGGGAGGGCCCCTTGAGCAGTTCTTC. This encodes CASHQSGGPLEQFF.

In DNA form, the CDR3 reads TGCAGCGCAAACCGGCAGGGGTCGCACGAGCAGTACTTC. This sequence encodes CSANRQGSHEQYF. The chain recombines TRBV29-1 with TRBJ2-7; D is possibly TRBD1 (6 bases). The CDR3 has 13 residues. V gave up 7 bases and J gave up 5 bases, with 18 bases separating them. The germline V gene has CDR1 SQVTM and CDR2 ANQGSEA.

This rearrangement joins TRBV5-1 to TRBJ2-2; 8 nucleotides match TRBD2. The CDR3 has 14 residues. J gave up 6 bases and V 4 bases, and 5 bases lay outside the gene matches. Germline-derived CDR1 and CDR2 are SGHRS and YFSETQ. The CDR3 DNA reads as TGCGCCAGCAGCGCGGGACTAGGTTCCGGGGAGCTGTTTTTT. Protein sequence: CASSAGLGSGELFF. The variable domain in full, with the rest retrieved from reference TRBV5-1 and TRBJ2-2, is KAGVTQTPRYLIKTRGQQVTLSCSPISGHRSVSWYQQTPGQGLQFLFEYFSETQRNKGNFPGRFSGRQFSNSRSEMNVSTLELGDSALYLCASSAGLGSGELFFGEGSRLTVL.

This sequence joins TRBV11-2 and TRBJ2-3; D uncertain. V lost 1 base and J 6 bases, leaving 5 bases between the germline ends. This CDR3 region has 12 residues. Germline values: CDR1 SGHAT, CDR2 FQNNGV. This CDR3 reads CASSLGHDTQYF. The CDR3 DNA sequence: TGTGCCAGCAGCTTAGGGCACGATACGCAGTATTTT.

The chain recombines TRBV15 with TRBJ2-7; TRBD1 matches 8 bases. CDR1 LNHNV and CDR2 YYDKDF come from the germline V gene (reference sequence). The V gene end was trimmed by 8 bases and the J gene end by 5 bases; junction bases not matched to a gene: 17. This CDR3 comprises 16 residues. CDR3 nucleotides: TGTGCCACCCGTCCCGGGACAGGAACCCCCTTCCACGAGCAGTACTTC. Its protein product is CATRPGTGTPFHEQYF.

The V and J genes are TRBV25-1 and TRBJ2-7, with D maybe TRBD1 (5 bases). Germline assignment: CDR1 MGHDK and CDR2 SYGVNS. V was trimmed by 4 bases and J by 0 bases, leaving 10 bases between them. There are 14 residues in the CDR3. The CDR3 spells CASSVQATSYEQYF. The CDR3 nucleotides read TGTGCCAGCAGTGTACAGGCAACCTCCTACGAGCAGTACTTC.

J is TRBJ2-7 and V is TRBV6-5; the D gene is possibly TRBD1 (6 bases). CDR3 length equals 15 residues. Germline V lookup: CDR1 MNHEY, CDR2 SVGAGI. The V end lost 8 bases, the J end lost 2 bases, and 19 bases lay between the germline ends. CDR3 loop: CASRQDRSGPYEQYF. The CDR3 DNA follows: TGTGCCAGCCGCCAAGACAGGTCAGGACCCTACGAGCAGTACTTC.

This chain joins TRBV1 and TRBJ2-1; whether TRBD2, the table's D call, matches the DNA was not checked. TRBV1 corresponds to a pseudogene. The CDR3 runs to 17 residues. In DNA form, the CDR3 reads TGCACCAGCAGCCATGAGCGGCCGCCTCAATACAACAATGAGCAGTTCTTC. Amino acids: CTSSHERPPQYNNEQFF.

This clone was recorded only once. The chain has TRBV18 and TRBJ1-2; 7 nucleotides match TRBD1. V lost 1 base and J lost 0; bases outside the gene matches: 5. From germline, CDR1 is KGHSH and CDR2 LQKENI. This CDR3 region has 16 residues. The CDR3 DNA reads as TGTGCCAGCTCACCACTGGGGACAGCAACTAACTATGGCTACACCTTC. As protein: CASSPLGTATNYGYTF.

V gene TRBV7-9 combines with J gene TRBJ1-3, with D possibly TRBD1 on 5 matching bases. The V gene lost 8 bases and the J gene lost 0 bases, with 14 bases spanning the gap. The length of the CDR3 is 15 residues. The germline CDR1 and CDR2 sequences are SEHNR and FQNEAQ (reference sequence). For the CDR3, the DNA is TGTGCCAGCGGGGGGACGGAGAGCTCTGGAAACACCATATATTTT. Encoded protein: CASGGTESSGNTIYF.

This chain links TRBV25-1 with TRBJ2-3, with D tentatively TRBD2 (5 bases). Germline CDR1 reads MGHDK; CDR2 reads SYGVNS. This CDR3 spans 13 amino acids. V was cut by 6 bases and J by 1 base, with 8 bases left in between. CDR3 coding DNA: TGTGCCAGCAGCCTAGCAGGCACAGATACGCAGTATTTT. Protein sequence: CASSLAGTDTQYF.